This TCR beta chain was documented in a study of T-cell reconstitution after alpha-beta-depleted transplantation in children. Study-level points and caveats: T-cell numbers and diversity one year post-transplant derived largely from freshly generated T cells. Surviving recipient T cells and thymic progenitors accounted for the high day-60 TCRbeta diversity observed in some patients. Reports say that about two months after transplant, the alpha-beta T cells came out of several hundred graft clones that had expanded.

This clonotype was recorded at least ten times. Its antigen is unknown. The germline gives CDR1 SGHRS, CDR2 YFSETQ. CDR3 length: 14 residues. Between the trimmed V and J ends, which lost 2 bases and 2 bases, there was a span of 9 bases. Preparation of the TCRbeta library involved a method that used unique molecular identifiers. MiXCR, applied by TCRdb to the PCR reads, yields one record per CDR3 protein. The sample consists of approximately 220,000 distinct CDR3 sequences, approximately 15% of them appearing once. Source: PBMCs, mostly from graft donor cells, taken 360 days after TCRalphabeta/CD19-depleted stem cell transplant. This chain connects TRBV5-1 to TRBJ2-3; D is unclear. This clonotype originated in a male patient aged 2-15 years who had a stem cell transplant for acute lymphoblastic leukemia, so the T cells may come from the graft donor. The CDR3 sequence: CASSFDTDTDTQYF. The CDR3, as DNA: TGCGCCAGCAGCTTCGATACGGACACAGATACGCAGTATTTT.